The rows below give T cell receptor beta chains drawn from one sample of a study of shared clonotypes between healthy human individuals. The data were produced by immunoSEQ multiplex PCR, yet TCRdb's version contains in-frame clones alone and is incomplete. Counted here are about 2.4 million clones, over 85% occurring once; the ten biggest clones make up approximately 0.35%. Specimen: naive CD4+ T cells from PBMCs. The source is a man in his late teens or twenties in good health. Some clones in this sample may be carry-over from other donors' samples. The CDR3 runs from the conserved cysteine through the conserved F or W. Each record gives: clone size, J gene, D gene, V gene, CDR3 DNA, CDR3 protein. A D gene is named only where the DNA matches it firmly. A clone size is listed for some rows: how often the clone was seen (once, few, many), or a class if it is expanded.

>-|TRBJ1-1|-|TRBV27
TGTGCCAGCAGTTACCTCGACAGGAAGGTTTTCTTT
CASSYLDRKVFF
>-|TRBJ1-5|-|TRBV2
TGTGCCAGCAGTACACAGGGATTTCAGCCCCAGCATTTT
CASSTQGFQPQHF
>-|TRBJ1-2|TRBD1|TRBV18
TGTGCCAGCTCCGACGGACAGGGGTATGGCTACACCTTC
CASSDGQGYGYTF
>-|TRBJ2-2|-|TRBV4-3
TGCGCCAGCAGCCTCACAGCCACCGGGGAGCTGTTTTTT
CASSLTATGELFF
>-|TRBJ2-1|TRBD2|TRBV7-3
TGTGCCAGCAGCTCCCAGAGCGGGAGCAATGGGAATGAGCAGTTCTTC
CASSSQSGSNGNEQFF
>-|TRBJ2-3|-|TRBV4-2
TGTGCCAGCAGCCAAGAGGCAAGCGGTAGCACAGATACGCAGTATTTT
CASSQEASGSTDTQYF
>-|TRBJ1-1|-|TRBV6-6
TGTGCCAGCAGTTACTCGACGGGGAAAGCTTTCTTT
CASSYSTGKAFF
>-|TRBJ1-1|-|TRBV2
TGTGCCAGCACCGAACTGGGGCTATACACTGAAGCTTTCTTT
CASTELGLYTEAFF
>-|TRBJ2-7|-|TRBV28
TGTGCCAGCAGTAAGTGGACAAGCTCCTACGAGCAGTACTTC
CASSKWTSSYEQYF
>-|TRBJ1-2|-|TRBV5-6
TGTGCCAGCAGCTTGGAGCTGGGGGCAAAGGGCTACACCTTC
CASSLELGAKGYTF
>-|TRBJ2-6|-|TRBV6-6
TGTGCCAGCAGTTATGACAATACTGGGGCCAACGTCCTGACTTTC
CASSYDNTGANVLTF
>-|TRBJ2-7|-|TRBV30
TGTGCCTGGAGTTTCATTCCGGGGAGCGAGCAGTACTTC
CAWSFIPGSEQYF
>once|TRBJ2-7|-|TRBV13
TGTGCCAGCAGCCGACAGGATATCTACGAGCAGTACTTC
CASSRQDIYEQYF
>once|TRBJ2-7|TRBD2|TRBV6-5
TGTGCCAGCAGTTACCGACTAGCGCCACGCTACGAGCAGTACTTC
CASSYRLAPRYEQYF
>-|TRBJ2-1|TRBD2|TRBV30
TGTGCCTGGGGAACTAGCGGGAGTAGGAATGAGCAGTTCTTC
CAWGTSGSRNEQFF
>-|TRBJ1-5|-|TRBV2
TGTGCCAGCAGTGAGCGCAGGGCCAATCAGCCCCAGCATTTT
CASSERRANQPQHF
>-|TRBJ2-3|-|TRBV28
TGTGCCAGTCGAGTCCCGCAGCCCGGCACAGATACGCAGTATTTT
CASRVPQPGTDTQYF
>-|TRBJ2-5|TRBD2|TRBV11-2
TGTGCCAGCAGCGGAATAGCGGGAGCGGGGGAGACCCAGTACTTC
CASSGIAGAGETQYF
>-|TRBJ2-6|TRBD1|TRBV28
TGTGCCAGCAGTTTCCGGACAGGGGTATCTTCTGGGGCCAACGTCCTGACTTTC
CASSFRTGVSSGANVLTF